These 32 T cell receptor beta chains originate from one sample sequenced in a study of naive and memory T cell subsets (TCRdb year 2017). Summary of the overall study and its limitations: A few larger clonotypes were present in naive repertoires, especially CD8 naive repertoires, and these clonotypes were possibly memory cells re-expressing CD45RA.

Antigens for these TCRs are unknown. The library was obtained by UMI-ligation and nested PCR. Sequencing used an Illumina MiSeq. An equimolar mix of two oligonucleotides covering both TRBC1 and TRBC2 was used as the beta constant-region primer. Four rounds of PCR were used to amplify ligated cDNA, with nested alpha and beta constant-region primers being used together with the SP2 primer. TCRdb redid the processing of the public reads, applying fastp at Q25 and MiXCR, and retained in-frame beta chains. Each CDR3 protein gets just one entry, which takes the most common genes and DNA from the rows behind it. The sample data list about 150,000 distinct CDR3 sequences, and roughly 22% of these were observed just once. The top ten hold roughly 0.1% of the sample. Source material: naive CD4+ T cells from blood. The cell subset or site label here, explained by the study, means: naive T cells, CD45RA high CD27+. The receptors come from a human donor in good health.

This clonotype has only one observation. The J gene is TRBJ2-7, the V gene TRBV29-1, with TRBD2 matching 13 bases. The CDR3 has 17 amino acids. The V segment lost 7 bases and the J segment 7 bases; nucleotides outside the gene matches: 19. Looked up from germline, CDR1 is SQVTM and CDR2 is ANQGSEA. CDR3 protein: CSAAGTSGITRSREQYF. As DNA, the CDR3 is TGCAGCGCCGCTGGGACTAGCGGGATCACCCGATCTAGGGAGCAGTACTTC.

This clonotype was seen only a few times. This CDR3 is CASSIEASGSVSRSGANVLTF. DNA of the CDR3: TGTGCCAGTAGTATAGAGGCTAGCGGGAGTGTATCCCGCTCTGGGGCCAACGTCCTGACTTTC. The chain has TRBV19 and TRBJ2-6, with TRBD2 identical over 10 bases. CDR3 length: 21 amino acids. V trimming: 0 bases; J trimming: 0 bases; junction bases outside the gene matches: 11. The germline V gene encodes CDR1 LNHDA and CDR2 SQIVND (reference sequence). The variable domain in full, with the rest retrieved from reference TRBV19 and TRBJ2-6, is DGGITQSPKYLFRKEGQNVTLSCEQNLNHDAMYWYRQDPGQGLRLIYYSQIVNDFQKGDIAEGYSVSREKKESFPLTVTSAQKNPTAFYLCASSIEASGSVSRSGANVLTFGAGSRLTVL.

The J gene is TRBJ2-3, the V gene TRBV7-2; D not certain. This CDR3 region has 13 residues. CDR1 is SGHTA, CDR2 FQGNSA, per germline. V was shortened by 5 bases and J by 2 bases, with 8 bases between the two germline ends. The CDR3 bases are TGTGCCAGCAGCGGGTGGGTCACAGATACGCAGTATTTT. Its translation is CASSGWVTDTQYF.

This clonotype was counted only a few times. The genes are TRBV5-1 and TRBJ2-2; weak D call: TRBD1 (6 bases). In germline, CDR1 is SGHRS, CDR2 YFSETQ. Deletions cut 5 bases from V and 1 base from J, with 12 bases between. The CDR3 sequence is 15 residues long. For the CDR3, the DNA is TGCGCCAGCAGAGGGGGACCAGTGAACACCGGGGAGCTGTTTTTT. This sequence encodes CASRGGPVNTGELFF. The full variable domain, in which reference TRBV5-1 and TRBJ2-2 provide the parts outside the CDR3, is KAGVTQTPRYLIKTRGQQVTLSCSPISGHRSVSWYQQTPGQGLQFLFEYFSETQRNKGNFPGRFSGRQFSNSRSEMNVSTLELGDSALYLCASRGGPVNTGELFFGEGSRLTVL.

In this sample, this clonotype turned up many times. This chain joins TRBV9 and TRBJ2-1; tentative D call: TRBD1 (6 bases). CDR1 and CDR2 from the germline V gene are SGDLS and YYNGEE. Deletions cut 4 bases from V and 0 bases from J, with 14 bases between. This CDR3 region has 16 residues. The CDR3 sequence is CASSPRLDSSYNEQFF. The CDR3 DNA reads TGTGCCAGCAGCCCCCGCCTGGACAGCTCCTACAATGAGCAGTTCTTC.

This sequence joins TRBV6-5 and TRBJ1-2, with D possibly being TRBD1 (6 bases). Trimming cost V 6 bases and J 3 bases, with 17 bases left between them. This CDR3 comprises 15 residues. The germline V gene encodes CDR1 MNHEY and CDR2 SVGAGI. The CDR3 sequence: CASSQSLTGHYGYTF. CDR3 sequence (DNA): TGTGCCAGCAGCCAATCCTTGACAGGACACTATGGCTACACCTTC.

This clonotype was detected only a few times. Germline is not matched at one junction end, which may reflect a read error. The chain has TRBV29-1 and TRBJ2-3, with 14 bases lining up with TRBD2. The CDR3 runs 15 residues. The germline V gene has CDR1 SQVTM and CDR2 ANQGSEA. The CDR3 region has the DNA TGCAGCGTGGAAGGACTAGCGGGAGGTGTCAATACGCAGTATTTT. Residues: CSVEGLAGGVNTQYF.

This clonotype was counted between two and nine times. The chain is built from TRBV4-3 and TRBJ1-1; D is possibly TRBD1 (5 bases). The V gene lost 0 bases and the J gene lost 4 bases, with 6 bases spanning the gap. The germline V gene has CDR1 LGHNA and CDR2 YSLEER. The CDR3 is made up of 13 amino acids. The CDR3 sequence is CASSQDQGTEAFF. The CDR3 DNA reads TGCGCCAGCAGCCAAGATCAGGGCACTGAAGCTTTCTTT.

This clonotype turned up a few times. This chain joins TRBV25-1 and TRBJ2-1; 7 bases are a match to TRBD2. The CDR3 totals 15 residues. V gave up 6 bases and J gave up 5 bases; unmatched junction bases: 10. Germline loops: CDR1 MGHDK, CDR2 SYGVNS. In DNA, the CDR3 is TGTGCCAGCAGCGCGGCGGGGGTCCCGGACAATGAGCAGTTCTTC. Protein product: CASSAAGVPDNEQFF.

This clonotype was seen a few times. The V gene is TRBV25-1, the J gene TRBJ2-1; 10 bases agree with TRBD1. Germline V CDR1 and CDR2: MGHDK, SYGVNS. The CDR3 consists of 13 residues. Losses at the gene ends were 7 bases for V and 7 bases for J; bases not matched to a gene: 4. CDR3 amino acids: CASIPGQGNEQFF. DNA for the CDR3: TGTGCCAGCATTCCGGGACAGGGGAATGAGCAGTTCTTC.

CDR3 protein: CSVGSFGHIYEQYF. CDR3 DNA: TGCAGCGTTGGATCTTTTGGGCATATCTACGAGCAGTACTTC. The chain links TRBV29-1 to TRBJ2-7; D unclear. Trimming stripped 4 bases from V and 3 bases from J, with 16 bases between. In germline, CDR1 is SQVTM, CDR2 ANQGSEA. The CDR3 length is 14 residues.

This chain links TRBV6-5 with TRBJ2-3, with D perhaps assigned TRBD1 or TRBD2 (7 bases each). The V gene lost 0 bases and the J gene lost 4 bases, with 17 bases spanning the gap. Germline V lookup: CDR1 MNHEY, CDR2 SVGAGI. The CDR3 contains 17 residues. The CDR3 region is CASSYSWEGAGADTQYF. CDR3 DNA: TGTGCCAGCAGTTACTCTTGGGAGGGGGCTGGGGCAGATACGCAGTATTTT.

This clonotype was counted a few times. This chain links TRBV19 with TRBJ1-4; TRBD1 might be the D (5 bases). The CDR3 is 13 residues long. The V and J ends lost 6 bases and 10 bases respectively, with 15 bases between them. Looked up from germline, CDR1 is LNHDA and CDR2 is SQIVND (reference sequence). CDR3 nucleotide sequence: TGTGCCAGTAGGGGGGTCCCACTGGGAAAACTGTTTTTT. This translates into CASRGVPLGKLFF.

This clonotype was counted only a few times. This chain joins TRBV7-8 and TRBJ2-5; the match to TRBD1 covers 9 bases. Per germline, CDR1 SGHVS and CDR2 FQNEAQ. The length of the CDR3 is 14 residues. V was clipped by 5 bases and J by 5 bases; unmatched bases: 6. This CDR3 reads CASSAGTGLETQYF. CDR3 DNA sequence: TGTGCCAGCAGCGCCGGGACAGGGCTTGAGACCCAGTACTTC.

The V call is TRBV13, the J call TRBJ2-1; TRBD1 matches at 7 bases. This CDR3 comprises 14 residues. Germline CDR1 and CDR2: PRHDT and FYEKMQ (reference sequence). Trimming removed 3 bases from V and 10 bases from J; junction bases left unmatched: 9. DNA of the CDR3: TGTGCCAGCAGCTTGCGGACAGGACTTGGCGAGCAGTTCTTC. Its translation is CASSLRTGLGEQFF.

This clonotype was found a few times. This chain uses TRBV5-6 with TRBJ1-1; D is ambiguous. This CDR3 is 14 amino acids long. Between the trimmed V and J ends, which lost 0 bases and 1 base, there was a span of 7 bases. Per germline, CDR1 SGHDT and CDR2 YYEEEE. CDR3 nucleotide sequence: TGTGCCAGCAGCTTGGTAGGCAGGAACACTGAAGCTTTCTTT. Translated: CASSLVGRNTEAFF.

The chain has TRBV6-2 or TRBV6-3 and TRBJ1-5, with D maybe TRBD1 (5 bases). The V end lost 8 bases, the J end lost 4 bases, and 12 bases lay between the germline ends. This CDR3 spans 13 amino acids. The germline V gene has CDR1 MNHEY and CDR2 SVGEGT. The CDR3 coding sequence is TGTGCCAGCGGAAACAGGTTAAATCAGCCCCAGCATTTT. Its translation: CASGNRLNQPQHF.

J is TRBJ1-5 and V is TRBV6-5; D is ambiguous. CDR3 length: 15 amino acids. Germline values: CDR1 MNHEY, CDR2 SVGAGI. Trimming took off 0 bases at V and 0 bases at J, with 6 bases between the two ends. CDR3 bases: TGTGCCAGCAGTTACTCTAGCAATAGCAATCAGCCCCAGCATTTT. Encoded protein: CASSYSSNSNQPQHF.

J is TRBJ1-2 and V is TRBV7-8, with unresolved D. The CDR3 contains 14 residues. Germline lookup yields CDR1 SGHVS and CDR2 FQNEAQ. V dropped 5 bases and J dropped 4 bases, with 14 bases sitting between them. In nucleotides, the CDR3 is TGTGCCAGCAGCAGTGACGGTTACTCCTATGGCTACACCTTC. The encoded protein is CASSSDGYSYGYTF.

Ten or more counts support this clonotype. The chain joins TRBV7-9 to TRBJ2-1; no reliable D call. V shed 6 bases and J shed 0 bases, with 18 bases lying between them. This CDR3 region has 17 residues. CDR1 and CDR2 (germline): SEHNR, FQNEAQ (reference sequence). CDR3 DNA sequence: TGTGCCAGCAGGCACGATGGGCGTTCGAGCTCCTACAATGAGCAGTTCTTC. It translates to CASRHDGRSSSYNEQFF.

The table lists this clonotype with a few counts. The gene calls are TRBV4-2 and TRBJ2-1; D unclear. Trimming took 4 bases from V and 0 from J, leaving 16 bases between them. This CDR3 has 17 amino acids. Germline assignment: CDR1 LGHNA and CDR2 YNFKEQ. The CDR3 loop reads CASSPRLLPSSYNEQFF. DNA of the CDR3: TGTGCCAGCAGCCCACGATTACTTCCCAGCTCCTACAATGAGCAGTTCTTC.

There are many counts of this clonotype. CDR3 sequence (DNA): TGTGCCAGTAGTGTCACAGGGGGCGATGAGCAGTTCTTC. Translated, it gives CASSVTGGDEQFF. This chain connects TRBV19 to TRBJ2-1, with 9 bases lining up with TRBD1. The CDR3 sequence is 13 residues long. Germline CDR1 reads LNHDA; CDR2 reads SQIVND (reference sequence). V shed 5 bases and J 8 bases; nucleotides not matched to a gene: 4.

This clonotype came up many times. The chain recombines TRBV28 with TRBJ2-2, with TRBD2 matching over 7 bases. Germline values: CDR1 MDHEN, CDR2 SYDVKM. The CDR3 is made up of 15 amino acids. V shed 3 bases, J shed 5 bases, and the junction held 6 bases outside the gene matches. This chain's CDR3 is CASSLAGVVTGELFF. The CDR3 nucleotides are TGTGCCAGCAGTTTGGCGGGGGTCGTAACCGGGGAGCTGTTTTTT.

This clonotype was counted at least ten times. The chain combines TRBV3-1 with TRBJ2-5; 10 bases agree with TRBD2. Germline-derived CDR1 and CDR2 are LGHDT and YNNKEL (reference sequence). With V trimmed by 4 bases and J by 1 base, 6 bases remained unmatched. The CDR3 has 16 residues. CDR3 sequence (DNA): TGTGCCAGCAGCCGGCGGACTAGCGGATCCCAAGAGACCCAGTACTTC. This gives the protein CASSRRTSGSQETQYF.

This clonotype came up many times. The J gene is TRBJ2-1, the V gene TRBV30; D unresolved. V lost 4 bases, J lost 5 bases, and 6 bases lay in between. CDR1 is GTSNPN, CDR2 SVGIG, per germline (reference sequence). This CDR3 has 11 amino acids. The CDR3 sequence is CAWKLNNEQFF. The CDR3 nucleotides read TGTGCCTGGAAATTAAACAATGAGCAGTTCTTC.

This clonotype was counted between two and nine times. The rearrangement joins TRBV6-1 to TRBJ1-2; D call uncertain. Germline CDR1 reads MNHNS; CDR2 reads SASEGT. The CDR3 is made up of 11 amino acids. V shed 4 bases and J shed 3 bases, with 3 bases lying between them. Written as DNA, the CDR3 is TGTGCCAGCAGTGTATACTATGGCTACACCTTC. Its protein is CASSVYYGYTF.

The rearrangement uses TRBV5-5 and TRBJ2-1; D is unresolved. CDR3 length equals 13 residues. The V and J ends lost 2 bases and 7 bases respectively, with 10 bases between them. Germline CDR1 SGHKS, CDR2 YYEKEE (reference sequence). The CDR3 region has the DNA TGTGCCAGCAGCTTAATGGCGGCAAATGAGCAGTTCTTC. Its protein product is CASSLMAANEQFF. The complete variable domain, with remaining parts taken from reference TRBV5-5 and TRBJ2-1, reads DAGVTQSPTHLIKTRGQQVTLRCSPISGHKSVSWYQQVLGQGPQFIFQYYEKEERGRGNFPDRFSARQFPNYSSELNVNALLLGDSALYLCASSLMAANEQFFGPGTRLTVL.

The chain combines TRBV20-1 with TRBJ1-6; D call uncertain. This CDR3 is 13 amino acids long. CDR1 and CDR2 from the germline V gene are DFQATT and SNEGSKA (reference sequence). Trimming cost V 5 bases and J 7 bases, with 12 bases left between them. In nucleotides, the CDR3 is TGCAGTGCTTTAAGGGTAGACAATTCACCCCTCCACTTT. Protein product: CSALRVDNSPLHF.

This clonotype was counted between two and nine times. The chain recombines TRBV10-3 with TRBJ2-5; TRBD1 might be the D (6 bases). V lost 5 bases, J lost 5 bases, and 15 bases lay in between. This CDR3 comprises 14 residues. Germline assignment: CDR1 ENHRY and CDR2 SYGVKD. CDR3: CAISPQVQGETQYF. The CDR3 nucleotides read TGTGCCATCAGTCCCCAGGTGCAGGGGGAGACCCAGTACTTC.

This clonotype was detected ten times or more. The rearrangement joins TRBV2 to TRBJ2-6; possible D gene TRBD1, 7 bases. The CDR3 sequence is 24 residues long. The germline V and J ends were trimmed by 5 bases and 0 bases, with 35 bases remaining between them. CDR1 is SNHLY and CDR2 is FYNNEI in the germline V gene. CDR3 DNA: TGTGCCAGCAGTTCGACAGGGACTGAAGGGGCGCCCCCCTGGGGGAACTCTGGGGCCAACGTCCTGACTTTC. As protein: CASSSTGTEGAPPWGNSGANVLTF.

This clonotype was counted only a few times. CDR3 DNA: TGTGCCAGCACCCAGGGGACTAGCCCAGATACGCAGTATTTT. Its translation is CASTQGTSPDTQYF. This rearrangement joins TRBV6-2 or TRBV6-3 to TRBJ2-3, with 9 positions matching TRBD2. Germline CDR1 is MNHEY and CDR2 is SVGEGT. V shed 7 bases, J shed 4 bases, and the junction held 6 bases outside the gene matches. CDR3 size: 14 residues.

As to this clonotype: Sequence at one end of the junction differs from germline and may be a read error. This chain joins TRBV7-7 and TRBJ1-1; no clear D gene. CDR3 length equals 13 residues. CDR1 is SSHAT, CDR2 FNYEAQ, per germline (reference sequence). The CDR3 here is CASSLNENTEAFF. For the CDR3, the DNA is TGTGCTAGCAGCTTAAACGAGAACACTGAAGCTTTCTTT.